The clone carrying this TCR beta chain has a count of ten or more. This specimen comes from a study of regulatory T cells in long-lasting Graves disease. With iRepertoire HTBI primers and Arm-PCR of CDR3 regions, TCR beta libraries were built. TCRdb reprocessed the multiplex PCR reads with MiXCR, giving one entry per CDR3 protein. Counted here are around 460,000 distinct CDR3 sequences, about 22% occurring once; the ten biggest clones make up around 7%. Trimming removed 7 bases from V and 4 bases from J, with 14 bases in between. The CDR3 runs 13 residues. The germline gives CDR1 MNHNS, CDR2 SASEGT. The time point denotes: persistent/refractory GD, antithyroid drugs over 5 years with positive TRAb. Extracted PBMC RNA gave rise to the TCR library. Per American Thyroid Association guidelines, Graves' disease was diagnosed.

The source was peripheral blood mononuclear cells (PBMCs), collected when the disease was refractory, from a patient treated with antithyroid drugs. This sequence was found in a female donor with Graves disease. This sequence joins TRBV6-1 and TRBJ2-7; D is undetermined. In DNA form, the CDR3 reads TGTGCCAGCAAGGCAGGTCAACTATACGAGCAGTACTTC. Its translation is CASKAGQLYEQYF.